This TCR beta chain was sequenced in a study of Graves' ophthalmopathy and Graves' hyperthyroidism. From RNA, the CDR3 regions of TCR beta chains were amplified and sequenced. Second-round multiplex PCR followed a first-round RT-PCR using HTBI primers. TCRdb independently ran MiXCR on the multiplex PCR reads; one entry per CDR3 protein. The sample comprises about 1.2 million distinct CDR3 sequences, roughly two fifths of which are singletons, and over 8.5% rests with the top ten. The length of the CDR3 is 14 residues. Trimming cost V 5 bases and J 2 bases; bases outside gene matches: 5. Germline CDR1 DFQATT, CDR2 SNEGSKA (reference sequence). Clinical symptoms, serum thyroxine, TRAb, thyroid ultrasound and orbital computed tomography formed the basis of diagnosis. Only a few counts were recorded for this clonotype.

The clonotype was recovered from an adult man with Graves' hyperthyroidism. The sample was peripheral blood or thyroid tissue (not recorded which). V gene TRBV20-1 combines with J gene TRBJ2-3; 9 bases are a match to TRBD1. CDR3 coding DNA: TGCAGTGCTTTGGGACAGGGCCCCACAGATACGCAGTATTTT. It encodes CSALGQGPTDTQYF.